The 30 T cell receptor beta chains reported below all come from one sample, sequenced in a study of glioma-infiltrating T cells after dendritic cell vaccination. Time point reported: after dendritic cell vaccination, including at tumor progression/relapse. Measured with immunoSEQ multiplex PCR; TCRdb has only the in-frame clones, and not every one. The table has more than 85,000 clones, 90% seen once; the top ten hold more than 2.5%. This sample comprised blood, obtained after dendritic cell vaccination. The receptors were sampled from a human donor with glioblastoma.

The J gene is TRBJ1-5, the V gene TRBV2; 9 bases fit TRBD1. The trim removed 4 bases at V and 10 bases at J, leaving 5 bases unmatched. Germline-derived CDR1 and CDR2 are SNHLY and FYNNEI. This CDR3 has 13 residues. CDR3 region: CASSVRDRDPQHF. CDR3 in DNA: TGTGCCAGCAGTGTCCGGGACAGGGACCCCCAGCATTTT.

The genes are TRBV5-1 and TRBJ2-3; 7 nucleotides line up with TRBD2. V was pared by 3 bases and J by 5 bases, with 3 bases of the junction left unmatched. Germline CDR1 reads SGHRS; CDR2 reads YFSETQ. The CDR3 is 13 residues long. The CDR3 bases are TGCGCCAGCAGCTGGGAGGGTAGAGATACGCAGTATTTT. Translating gives CASSWEGRDTQYF.

This clone was recorded once. The rearrangement joins TRBV6-5 to TRBJ1-2; TRBD1 is a possible D gene (5 bases). The CDR3 runs 16 residues. The germline V and J ends were trimmed by 2 bases and 1 base, with 14 bases remaining between them. CDR1 MNHEY and CDR2 SVGAGI come from the germline V gene. CDR3 nucleotides: TGTGCCAGCAGTTACCGGGTGAGCCAGGGTAACTATGGCTACACCTTC. Its protein product is CASSYRVSQGNYGYTF.

The chain carries TRBV6-1 and TRBJ1-5, with no clear D. Trimming pared 7 bases from V and 3 bases from J, leaving 13 bases between. This CDR3 has 14 residues. Germline V gene lookup returns CDR1 MNHNS and CDR2 SASEGT. In DNA, the CDR3 is TGTGCCAGCACTCCCGGGAGGTTCAATCAGCCCCAGCATTTT. It translates to CASTPGRFNQPQHF.

The chain joins TRBV9 to TRBJ2-3, with 7 nucleotides matching TRBD1. Germline values: CDR1 SGDLS, CDR2 YYNGEE. J gave up 4 bases and V 0 bases, and 5 bases lay outside the gene matches. CDR3 size: 15 residues. DNA for the CDR3: TGTGCCAGCAGCGTAGAGGGGGCGGGCGCAGATACGCAGTATTTT. It translates to CASSVEGAGADTQYF.

The chain joins TRBV6-1 to TRBJ1-2, with 9 nucleotides matching TRBD1. Per the germline V gene, CDR1 is MNHNS and CDR2 is SASEGT. The CDR3 spans 13 residues. V lost 6 bases to trimming and J lost 5 bases; unmatched junction nucleotides: 4. In nucleotides, the CDR3 is TGTGCCAGCAGACCGGGACAGGGTTATGGCTACACCTTC. This gives the protein CASRPGQGYGYTF.

This rearrangement joins TRBV10-2 to TRBJ2-5; 7 nucleotides agree with TRBD1. Germline CDR1 and CDR2: WSHSY and SAAADI. There are 13 residues in the CDR3. V lost 3 bases, J lost 3 bases, and 1 base stayed unmatched. The CDR3 protein is CASSEDREETQYF. DNA for the CDR3: TGCGCCAGCAGTGAAGACAGGGAAGAGACCCAGTACTTC.

The rearrangement uses TRBV11-2 and TRBJ2-2; D possibly corresponds to TRBD1 (5 bases). Germline assignment: CDR1 SGHAT and CDR2 FQNNGV. This CDR3 comprises 13 residues. V shed 5 bases and J shed 4 bases, with 8 bases lying between them. CDR3 region: CASSPRVTGELFF. As DNA, the CDR3 is TGTGCCAGCAGCCCCAGGGTCACCGGGGAGCTGTTTTTT. Drawing the rest from reference TRBV11-2 and TRBJ2-2, the complete variable domain is EAGVAQSPRYKIIEKRQSVAFWCNPISGHATLYWYQQILGQGPKLLIQFQNNGVVDDSQLPKDRFSAERLKGVDSTLKIQPAKLEDSAVYLCASSPRVTGELFFGEGSRLTVL.

The V gene is TRBV14, the J gene TRBJ2-7; 7 bases map to TRBD1. CDR3 length: 15 residues. The J segment lost 5 bases and the V segment lost 4 bases, leaving 11 bases of the junction unmatched. CDR1 and CDR2 from the germline V gene are SGHDN and FVKESK. In nucleotides, the CDR3 is TGTGCCAGCAGCCTTCTGGGGGACAGCCGGAACGAGCAGTACTTC. This sequence encodes CASSLLGDSRNEQYF.

The genes are TRBV7-6 and TRBJ2-5; 7 bases map to TRBD2. Germline CDR1 reads SGHVS; CDR2 reads FNYEAQ. With 1 base clipped from V and 10 bases from J, the junction kept 9 bases outside the gene matches. The CDR3 length is 14 residues. The CDR3 DNA reads as TGTGCCAGCAGCTTAGGGGCGGCCCGGGGGGACCAGTACTTC. It yields the protein CASSLGAARGDQYF. The variable domain in full, completed from reference TRBV7-6 and TRBJ2-5, reads GAGVSQSPRYKVTKRGQDVALRCDPISGHVSLYWYRQALGQGPEFLTYFNYEAQQDKSGLPNDRFSAERPEGSISTLTIQRTEQRDSAMYRCASSLGAARGDQYFGPGTRLLVL.

This chain links TRBV6-1 with TRBJ1-2, with 9 bases identical to TRBD1. V was pared by 10 bases and J by 8 bases, with 5 bases of the junction left unmatched. The CDR3 covers 11 residues. In germline, CDR1 is MNHNS, CDR2 SASEGT. This CDR3 is CATRQGVGYTF. The CDR3 DNA reads TGTGCCACCCGACAGGGGGTAGGCTACACCTTC.

This clone was picked up one time. The rearrangement joins TRBV7-8 to TRBJ1-2, with TRBD1 identical over 8 bases. CDR1 and CDR2 (germline): SGHVS, FQNEAQ. The CDR3 sequence is 13 residues long. The junction had 9 bases not matched to a gene; V was cut back by 5 bases and J by 10 bases. The DNA for the CDR3 is TGTGCCAGCAGCCCGCCAGGGGGCTACGCCTACACCTTC. It translates to CASSPPGGYAYTF.

V is TRBV13 and J is TRBJ2-1; 8 nucleotides match TRBD2. The CDR3 consists of 18 residues. Germline CDR1 reads PRHDT; CDR2 reads FYEKMQ (reference sequence). Germline trimming cut 4 bases from V and 8 bases from J; bases unmatched to any gene: 19. In DNA form, the CDR3 reads TGTGCCAGCAGCTCCGGACCCTCGCACGGGGGGGTGATGGATGAGCAGTTCTTC. It encodes CASSSGPSHGGVMDEQFF.

The chain is built from TRBV19 and TRBJ1-6; tentative D call: TRBD1 (6 bases). The V gene's germline CDR1 is LNHDA and CDR2 SQIVND (reference sequence). Trimming cost V 3 bases and J 7 bases, with 10 bases left between them. CDR3 length equals 14 residues. The CDR3: CASSIQGWNSPLHF. CDR3 bases: TGTGCCAGTAGTATTCAGGGGTGGAATTCACCCCTCCACTTT. The variable domain in full, completed from reference TRBV19 and TRBJ1-6, reads DGGITQSPKYLFRKEGQNVTLSCEQNLNHDAMYWYRQDPGQGLRLIYYSQIVNDFQKGDIAEGYSVSREKKESFPLTVTSAQKNPTAFYLCASSIQGWNSPLHFGNGTRLTVT.

The V call is TRBV2, the J call TRBJ1-2, with 9 positions matching TRBD1. CDR3 length: 19 residues. The V segment lost 2 bases and the J segment 0 bases; nucleotides outside the gene matches: 13. Per germline, CDR1 SNHLY and CDR2 FYNNEI. CDR3 coding DNA: TGTGCCAGCAGTGAAATGTTAGGACAGGGGAGTGATTCTAACTATGGCTACACCTTC. Its translation: CASSEMLGQGSDSNYGYTF.

On this clone: The junction departs from the called germline gene at one end, perhaps through a read error. Additional DNA sequences in this sample encode the identical CDR3. The chain has TRBV7-9 and TRBJ1-6, with TRBD1 as a possible D gene (6 bases). The CDR3 extends over 18 amino acids. The V gene's germline CDR1 is SEHNR and CDR2 FQNEAQ (reference sequence). The CDR3 DNA reads TGTGCCAGCAGCTTAGATTTCACAGGGCGATATTATAATTCCCCCCTCCACTTT. Protein: CASSLDFTGRYYNSPLHF. Drawing the rest from reference TRBV7-9 and TRBJ1-6, the complete variable domain is DTGVSQNPRHKITKRGQNVTFRCDPISEHNRLYWYRQTLGQGPEFLTYFQNEAQLEKSRLLSDRFSAERPKGSFSTLEIQRTEQGDSAMYLCASSLDFTGRYYNSPLHFGNGTRLTVT.

The chain is built from TRBV11-2 and TRBJ1-2; 7 positions match TRBD1. The CDR3 is made up of 17 amino acids. Germline V gene sequence: CDR1 SGHAT, CDR2 FQNNGV. V dropped 4 bases and J dropped 3; count of bases not matched to a gene: 14. The CDR3 DNA reads as TGTGCCAGCAGCTCATACCGACAGGGCGCCCCAGACTATGGCTACACCTTC. Protein product: CASSSYRQGAPDYGYTF.

This clone showed up just once. V gene TRBV2 combines with J gene TRBJ1-3; 8 bases are a match to TRBD1. This CDR3 spans 16 amino acids. After removal of 5 bases from V and 2 bases from J, the junction contained 8 bases not matched to a gene. Germline V lookup: CDR1 SNHLY, CDR2 FYNNEI. The chain's CDR3 is CASSTDRGSPGNTIYF. CDR3 DNA sequence: TGTGCCAGCAGTACTGACAGGGGAAGCCCTGGAAACACCATATATTTT.

V usage is TRBV13 and J usage is TRBJ2-5, with D tentatively TRBD1 (6 bases). The length of the CDR3 is 14 residues. Germline lookup yields CDR1 PRHDT and CDR2 FYEKMQ (reference sequence). With 5 bases removed from V and 3 bases from J, the gap between germline ends came to 13 bases. CDR3 sequence (DNA): TGTGCCAGCAGCGACCGGGACACGGAAGAGACCCAGTACTTC. It codes for CASSDRDTEETQYF. Full variable domain (outside the CDR3, taken from reference TRBV13 and TRBJ2-5): AAGVIQSPRHLIKEKRETATLKCYPIPRHDTVYWYQQGPGQDPQFLISFYEKMQSDKGSIPDRFSAQQFSDYHSELNMSSLELGDSALYFCASSDRDTEETQYFGPGTRLLVL.

The rearrangement links TRBV25-1 to TRBJ2-7, with D perhaps TRBD1 (6 bases). Trimming pared 1 base from V and 2 bases from J, leaving 15 bases between. This CDR3 is 16 amino acids long. Looked up from germline, CDR1 is MGHDK and CDR2 is SYGVNS. The CDR3 protein is CASSEFARGSTYEQYF. DNA for the CDR3: TGTGCCAGCAGTGAATTCGCCAGGGGATCTACCTACGAGCAGTACTTC.

The gene calls are TRBV5-5 and TRBJ1-1; D gene ambiguous. CDR3 length: 13 residues. Germline CDR1 reads SGHKS; CDR2 reads YYEKEE (reference sequence). V dropped 3 bases and J dropped 1 base, with 7 bases sitting between them. CDR3 residues: CASSWASNTEAFF. The CDR3 DNA follows: TGTGCCAGCAGCTGGGCATCGAACACTGAAGCTTTCTTT. Variable domain in full (rest from reference TRBV5-5 and TRBJ1-1): DAGVTQSPTHLIKTRGQQVTLRCSPISGHKSVSWYQQVLGQGPQFIFQYYEKEERGRGNFPDRFSARQFPNYSSELNVNALLLGDSALYLCASSWASNTEAFFGQGTRLTVV.

This sequence joins TRBV7-8 and TRBJ2-1; 7 bases are shared with TRBD1. The CDR3 length is 16 residues. Germline CDR1 SGHVS, CDR2 FQNEAQ. V dropped 5 bases and J dropped 4; count of bases not matched to a gene: 11. CDR3 loop: CASSLQWDSRYNEQFF. The CDR3 DNA follows: TGTGCCAGCAGCCTACAATGGGACAGCAGATACAATGAGCAGTTCTTC.

The chain is built from TRBV29-1 and TRBJ2-1; 7 bases line up with TRBD1. The CDR3 sequence is 13 residues long. The germline V gene has CDR1 SQVTM and CDR2 ANQGSEA. Losses at the gene ends were 5 bases for V and 7 bases for J; bases not matched to a gene: 8. The CDR3 protein is CSVRRGQRNEQFF. In DNA, the CDR3 is TGCAGCGTTAGAAGGGGGCAGCGAAATGAGCAGTTCTTC.

The chain employs TRBV19 and TRBJ1-1; D is possibly TRBD1 (6 bases). Deletions cut 4 bases from V and 5 bases from J, with 11 bases between. The germline V gene has CDR1 LNHDA and CDR2 SQIVND (reference sequence). The CDR3 covers 13 residues. Here the CDR3 DNA reads TGTGCCAGTAGTACCACAGGGAGAACTGAAGCTTTCTTT. This translates into CASSTTGRTEAFF.

The V gene is TRBV27, the J gene TRBJ2-7, with 7 bases identical to TRBD1. J was trimmed by 2 bases and V by 5 bases; bases with no gene match: 3. This CDR3 has 13 residues. Germline V gene data show CDR1 as MNHEY and CDR2 as SMNVEV (reference sequence). The CDR3 here is CASSRTGAYEQYF. Written as DNA, the CDR3 is TGTGCCAGCAGTCGTACAGGGGCCTACGAGCAGTACTTC.

V and J are TRBV5-1 and TRBJ2-1, with TRBD1 identical over 10 bases. There are 15 residues in the CDR3. Trimming cost V 4 bases and J 3 bases; bases outside gene matches: 4. From germline, CDR1 is SGHRS and CDR2 YFSETQ. The CDR3 region is CASSGGQGNYNEQFF. The CDR3 region has the DNA TGCGCCAGCAGCGGGGGACAGGGGAACTACAATGAGCAGTTCTTC.

For this clone: Other DNA sequences in this sample translate to the same CDR3. The chain has TRBV19 and TRBJ1-2, with a possible D match to TRBD1 (5 bases). Germline CDR1 and CDR2: LNHDA and SQIVND (reference sequence). Trimming stripped 3 bases from V and 2 bases from J, with 10 bases between. This CDR3 is 14 amino acids long. The chain's CDR3 is CASSIGQGNYGYTF. CDR3 bases: TGTGCCAGTAGTATCGGCCAGGGAAACTATGGCTACACCTTC.

The rearrangement uses TRBV6-1 and TRBJ1-4; TRBD1 matches at 7 bases. The germline gives CDR1 MNHNS, CDR2 SASEGT. This CDR3 is 14 amino acids long. The J segment lost 10 bases and the V segment lost 7 bases, leaving 12 bases of the junction unmatched. CDR3 protein: CASKLEGAGGKLFF. The CDR3 DNA reads TGTGCCAGCAAGTTAGAGGGGGCAGGTGGAAAACTGTTTTTT.

The rearrangement joins TRBV2 to TRBJ1-5, with a tentative D call TRBD1 (5 bases). V lost 11 bases and J lost 0, with 17 bases in between. The CDR3 loop spans 15 amino acids. In germline, CDR1 is SNHLY, CDR2 FYNNEI. CDR3 sequence: CASKRGLYSNQPQHF. The CDR3 DNA follows: TGTGCCTCGAAGCGGGGACTTTATAGCAATCAGCCCCAGCATTTT.

The gene calls are TRBV29-1 and TRBJ1-1; 12 positions match TRBD1. Germline CDR1 SQVTM, CDR2 ANQGSEA. The CDR3 length is 15 residues. J lost 1 base, V lost 4 bases, and 4 bases had no gene match. The CDR3 region has the DNA TGCAGCGTTGTAGGGACAGGGGGCGGGAACACTGAAGCTTTCTTT. This codes for CSVVGTGGGNTEAFF. The full variable domain, in which reference TRBV29-1 and TRBJ1-1 provide the parts outside the CDR3, is SAVISQKPSRDICQRGTSLTIQCQVDSQVTMMFWYRQQPGQSLTLIATANQGSEATYESGFVIDKFPISRPNLTFSTLTVSNMSPEDSSIYLCSVVGTGGGNTEAFFGQGTRLTVV.